This entry features one TCR beta chain sequence. TCRdb's table, derived via immunoSEQ multiplex PCR, lists solely in-frame clones and lacks some. The sample includes about 140,000 clones, roughly 84% of them seen just once. Patients from Seattle were sampled longitudinally, starting during active infection. CDR3 size: 13 residues. CDR1 and CDR2 from the germline V gene are SGHVS and FQNEAQ. V was clipped by 5 bases and J by 7 bases, with 14 bases between them. This entry is derived from a study of blood T cell repertoires in COVID-19. The wider study: COVID-19 samples from acute and convalescent phases originated in the United States, Italy and Spain.

The TCR sequence derives from a man aged 30 to 45 with COVID-19, enrolled during active disease. What was sequenced was peripheral blood. This rearrangement joins TRBV7-8 to TRBJ1-2; no clear D. The CDR3 bases are TGTGCCAGCAGCCTAAGGGAGGGAAGTGGCTACACCTTC. It translates to CASSLREGSGYTF.